Many counts were recorded for the clone carrying this T cell receptor beta chain. A single record per CDR3 protein comes from TCRdb applying MiXCR to the 5' RACE reads. The data contain some 30,000 distinct CDR3 sequences, 20% to 25% of them singletons. This sample was included in a study of neurological immune-mediated disorders. The origin of this receptor is a middle-aged man with HTLV-1-associated myelopathy (HAM/TSP). Sequencing was done on a sample of CD4+ T cells from blood.

This chain's CDR3 is CASSPGQGVETQYF. The CDR3 DNA follows: TGTGCCAGCAGTCCTGGACAGGGGGTAGAGACCCAGTACTTC. The chain links TRBV12-3 or TRBV12-4 to TRBJ2-5, with 10 bases matching TRBD1. Unmatched junction bases numbered 4, after V lost 5 bases and J lost 4 bases. The CDR3 contains 14 residues.